The 27 T cell receptor beta chains given below trace back to one sample, sequenced in a study of T cells in Graves' hyperthyroidism and ophthalmopathy. There were TCR beta CDR3 regions amplified from RNA transcripts. The HTBI primer set served for first-round RT-PCR of the TCR CDR3. TCRdb re-derived calls from the multiplex PCR reads in MiXCR, one entry per CDR3 protein. The sample has over 650,000 distinct CDR3 sequences, less than 20% seen once. The sequencing input was blood. The receptors here all came from a young man with Graves' hyperthyroidism.

This clonotype was recorded a few times. The chain has TRBV29-1 and TRBJ2-7; D may be TRBD1 (5 bases). The CDR3 has 13 residues. With 3 bases removed from V and 0 bases from J, the gap between germline ends came to 9 bases. Germline loops: CDR1 SQVTM, CDR2 ANQGSEA. The CDR3 protein is CSVEGQNSYEQYF. The CDR3 DNA reads TGCAGCGTTGAGGGGCAGAACTCCTACGAGCAGTACTTC.

The V and J genes are TRBV30 and TRBJ2-2, with D tentatively TRBD2 (6 bases). This CDR3 comprises 16 residues. The V end lost 4 bases, the J end lost 3 bases, and 18 bases lay between the germline ends. Germline V lookup: CDR1 GTSNPN, CDR2 SVGIG (reference sequence). CDR3 nucleotide sequence: TGTGCCTGGACCCCCGGAGCGGGCCACTACACCGGGGAGCTGTTTTTT. This encodes CAWTPGAGHYTGELFF.

This sequence joins TRBV9 and TRBJ2-1, with a weak D call TRBD2 (6 bases). Germline V gives CDR1 SGDLS, CDR2 YYNGEE. Trimming removed 0 bases at V and 5 bases at J, with 15 bases between. This CDR3 is built from 16 residues. The CDR3 coding sequence is TGTGCCAGCAGCGTAGGAGGCGGGATGATCGACAATGAGCAGTTCTTC. It yields the protein CASSVGGGMIDNEQFF.

The sample holds many counts of this clonotype. The chain is built from TRBV5-1 and TRBJ2-4; 7 bases are a match to TRBD2. The CDR3 covers 16 residues. Trimming took 0 bases from V and 4 from J; bases not matched to a gene: 7. Germline CDR1 SGHRS, CDR2 YFSETQ. The CDR3: CASSLGKTSIKNIQYF. The DNA for the CDR3 is TGCGCCAGCAGCTTGGGGAAGACTAGCATAAAAAACATTCAGTACTTC. Full variable domain (remainder filled in from reference TRBV5-1 and TRBJ2-4): KAGVTQTPRYLIKTRGQQVTLSCSPISGHRSVSWYQQTPGQGLQFLFEYFSETQRNKGNFPGRFSGRQFSNSRSEMNVSTLELGDSALYLCASSLGKTSIKNIQYFGAGTRLSVL.

With respect to this clonotype: Since a much larger clone is just one base distant, this may be a read error. This sequence joins TRBV30 and TRBJ1-2; D is unresolved. This CDR3 region has 13 residues. Between the trimmed V and J ends, which lost 0 bases and 10 bases, there was a span of 15 bases. Germline-derived CDR1 and CDR2 are GTSNPN and SVGIG (reference sequence). This CDR3 is CAWSVLSGAIYTF. CDR3 in DNA: TGTGCCTGGAGTGTACTTTCGGGAGCCATCTACACCTTC.

CDR3 residues: CASSVEFSGNTIYF. Written as DNA, the CDR3 is TGTGCCAGCAGCGTAGAATTTTCTGGAAACACCATATATTTT. The J gene is TRBJ1-3, the V gene TRBV9; D not resolved. The CDR3 loop spans 14 amino acids. The ends were cut back, 0 bases at V and 1 base at J, with 5 bases in the middle. Germline loops: CDR1 SGDLS, CDR2 YYNGEE.

Turning to this clonotype: A read error may explain this, as a much larger clone is one base away. The chain recombines TRBV18 with TRBJ2-4, with D possibly TRBD2 on 6 matching bases. Germline values: CDR1 KGHSH, CDR2 LQKENI. The germline V and J ends were trimmed by 2 bases and 6 bases, with 14 bases remaining between them. The CDR3 is 15 residues long. The CDR3 nucleotides are TGTGCCAGCTCACCATGGGGGGTCAGAGTAAACATTCAGTACTTC. Translated: CASSPWGVRVNIQYF.

In this sample, this clonotype turned up many times. The genes are TRBV20-1 and TRBJ2-3, with 10 positions matching TRBD2. Germline V gene sequence: CDR1 DFQATT, CDR2 SNEGSKA (reference sequence). With 6 bases clipped from V and 2 bases from J, the junction kept 8 bases outside the gene matches. This CDR3 spans 15 amino acids. The CDR3 spells CSALTLAGVTDTQYF. CDR3 DNA: TGCAGTGCCCTTACTCTAGCGGGAGTCACAGATACGCAGTATTTT.

This clonotype has a handful of counts. This chain links TRBV29-1 with TRBJ2-2; D might be TRBD1 or TRBD2, each matching 5 bases. The V end was cut by 3 bases, the J end by 3 bases, with 17 bases between. Germline CDR1 is SQVTM and CDR2 is ANQGSEA. The CDR3 is 16 residues long. This CDR3 reads CSVEVRDGGYTGELFF. CDR3 nucleotide sequence: TGCAGCGTTGAGGTCCGGGACGGTGGATACACCGGGGAGCTGTTTTTT.

This clonotype was counted between two and nine times. The gene calls are TRBV15 and TRBJ1-5; no clear D. This CDR3 region has 17 residues. Trimming pared 1 base from V and 2 bases from J, leaving 15 bases between. CDR1 is LNHNV, CDR2 YYDKDF, per germline (reference sequence). In DNA, the CDR3 is TGTGCCACCAGCAGAGTTTACGAGCTCGAGGGCAATCAGCCCCAGCATTTT. Its translation: CATSRVYELEGNQPQHF.

The rearrangement uses TRBV5-1 and TRBJ1-1; D gene ambiguous. This CDR3 contains 15 residues. Germline-derived CDR1 and CDR2 are SGHRS and YFSETQ. V lost 0 bases, J lost 1 base, and 10 bases lay in between. Here the CDR3 reads CASSLAGDWNTEAFF. For the CDR3, the DNA is TGCGCCAGCAGCTTGGCGGGAGACTGGAACACTGAAGCTTTCTTT.

This clonotype was seen at least ten times. The chain has TRBV7-3 and TRBJ2-1; the match to TRBD2 covers 15 bases. The germline gives CDR1 SGHTA, CDR2 FQGTGA. Trimming at V came to 4 bases and at J to 1 base, leaving 11 bases not matched to a gene. The length of the CDR3 is 20 residues. The CDR3 region has the DNA TGTGCCAGCAGCTCACACCCCGGACTAGCGGGAGGGTGGTCCTACAATGAGCAGTTCTTC. Translating gives CASSSHPGLAGGWSYNEQFF.

On this clonotype itself: Likely a read error: the CDR3 ends without its conserved phenylalanine or tryptophan. This chain joins TRBV7-2 and TRBJ1-1; D call uncertain. Germline V CDR1 and CDR2: SGHTA, FQGNSA. V shed 3 bases and J shed 0 bases, with 8 bases lying between them. The CDR3 length is 14 residues. Here the CDR3 DNA reads TGTGCCAGCAGCTTGGCTGCCTTGAACACTGAAGCTTTCCTT. Encoded protein: CASSLAALNTEAFL.

This chain joins TRBV7-3 and TRBJ2-2; possible D gene TRBD1, 6 bases. Per germline, CDR1 SGHTA and CDR2 FQGTGA. The germline V and J ends were trimmed by 5 bases and 6 bases, with 22 bases remaining between them. The CDR3 has 17 amino acids. The CDR3 reads CASSPKPGQQGAGELFF. For the CDR3, the DNA is TGTGCCAGCAGCCCAAAACCGGGACAACAGGGCGCCGGGGAGCTGTTTTTT.

This clonotype was found many times. The chain recombines TRBV28 with TRBJ2-7; 9 nucleotides match TRBD2. This CDR3 has 14 amino acids. Germline V gene sequence: CDR1 MDHEN, CDR2 SYDVKM. V trimming: 4 bases; J trimming: 5 bases; junction bases outside the gene matches: 6. This CDR3 is CASSSSGTSHEQYF. In DNA, the CDR3 is TGTGCCAGCAGTTCTTCCGGGACTAGCCACGAGCAGTACTTC.

This clonotype has at least ten counts. This chain connects TRBV11-2 to TRBJ1-1; TRBD1 agrees at 7 bases. Germline V gene data show CDR1 as SGHAT and CDR2 as FQNNGV. V shed 5 bases, J shed 4 bases, and the junction held 19 bases outside the gene matches. The length of the CDR3 is 18 residues. CDR3 bases: TGTGCCAGCAGCCTTAGACAGGGACTCGTGATACTTGGCACTGAAGCTTTCTTT. The encoded protein is CASSLRQGLVILGTEAFF.

This clonotype was seen more than once but under ten times. CDR3 DNA sequence: TGTGCCAGCAGCGGACTAGGCCATGAGCAGTTCTTC. Translation gives CASSGLGHEQFF. The V gene is TRBV9, the J gene TRBJ2-1, with a weak D call TRBD2 (6 bases). The CDR3 has 12 residues. The V end was cut by 3 bases, the J end by 8 bases, with 9 bases between. Germline values: CDR1 SGDLS, CDR2 YYNGEE.

This clonotype was seen only a few times. The chain links TRBV4-1 to TRBJ2-2; D is possibly TRBD1 (5 bases). This CDR3 has 15 residues. Germline V gene data show CDR1 as MGHRA and CDR2 as YSYEKL. Trimming took 4 bases from V and 6 from J, leaving 15 bases between them. This CDR3 reads CASSLGAYYSGELFF. The CDR3 nucleotides are TGCGCCAGCAGCCTTGGGGCCTACTACTCCGGGGAGCTGTTTTTT.

Ten or more counts support this clonotype. V is TRBV28 and J is TRBJ2-1; maybe TRBD1 (6 bases). The CDR3 contains 13 residues. Trimming stripped 6 bases from V and 6 bases from J, with 12 bases between. Germline V gives CDR1 MDHEN, CDR2 SYDVKM. CDR3 in amino acids: CASRVTGFNEQFF. The CDR3 region has the DNA TGTGCCAGCAGAGTTACAGGGTTCAATGAGCAGTTCTTC.

This clonotype was recorded a few times. The chain is built from TRBV2 and TRBJ2-1, with 9 bases identical to TRBD2. Germline assignment: CDR1 SNHLY and CDR2 FYNNEI. The V gene end was trimmed by 8 bases and the J gene end by 0 bases; junction bases not matched to a gene: 5. The CDR3 has 15 residues. CDR3 region: CASGSGSASYNEQFF. In DNA form, the CDR3 reads TGTGCCAGCGGTAGCGGGAGCGCCTCCTACAATGAGCAGTTCTTC.

The chain couples TRBV12-5 to TRBJ2-1, with D possibly being TRBD2 (6 bases). Germline CDR1 and CDR2: LGHNT and FRNRAP. This CDR3 spans 16 amino acids. V was shortened by 5 bases and J by 0 bases, with 14 bases between the two germline ends. The chain's CDR3 is CASGPPGLISYNEQFF. In nucleotides, the CDR3 is TGTGCTAGTGGTCCCCCGGGACTCATCTCCTACAATGAGCAGTTCTTC.

J is TRBJ2-7 and V is TRBV11-3; TRBD2 might be the D (5 bases). The CDR3 sequence is 14 residues long. V was pared by 5 bases and J by 5 bases, with 16 bases between. Germline V CDR1 and CDR2: SGHNT, YENEEA. Here the CDR3 reads CASSPLREGDEQYF. For the CDR3, the DNA is TGTGCCAGCAGCCCTCTGAGGGAAGGAGACGAGCAGTACTTC.

In its sample, this clonotype was seen many times. This chain links TRBV28 with TRBJ1-5, with D maybe TRBD1 (5 bases). Looked up from germline, CDR1 is MDHEN and CDR2 is SYDVKM. The V end was cut by 3 bases, the J end by 4 bases, with 13 bases between. The CDR3 length is 15 residues. The CDR3: CASSFLDTENQPQHF. The CDR3 DNA reads as TGTGCCAGCAGTTTCCTGGACACCGAAAATCAGCCCCAGCATTTT.

The chain recombines TRBV12-3 or TRBV12-4 with TRBJ2-3; tentative D call: TRBD2 (6 bases). The CDR3 is made up of 14 amino acids. Trimming took off 11 bases at V and 8 bases at J, with 23 bases between the two ends. This CDR3 reads CAGTVGPTRGTQYF. The CDR3 coding sequence is TGTGCCGGCACCGTGGGGCCTACGCGGGGTACGCAGTATTTT.

Only a few counts were recorded for this clonotype. This chain connects TRBV12-3 or TRBV12-4 to TRBJ2-2; 11 nucleotides agree with TRBD2. The CDR3 runs 17 residues. V shed 3 bases, J shed 3 bases, and the junction held 6 bases outside the gene matches. The CDR3 DNA reads TGTGCCAGCAGTTTGGCTAGCGGGAGGTTGCACACCGGGGAGCTGTTTTTT. Its protein product is CASSLASGRLHTGELFF.

This clonotype appeared many times. V is TRBV27 and J is TRBJ2-1; 13 positions agree with TRBD2. The germline V gene encodes CDR1 MNHEY and CDR2 SMNVEV (reference sequence). CDR3 length: 15 residues. The junction had 6 bases not matched to a gene; V was cut back by 6 bases and J by 7 bases. The CDR3 region has the DNA TGTGCCAGCAGCAAACTAGCGGGAGGGTTAAATGAGCAGTTCTTC. Protein sequence: CASSKLAGGLNEQFF.

This clonotype was observed at least ten times. The genes are TRBV5-1 and TRBJ2-2, with D possibly TRBD2 on 6 matching bases. There are 15 residues in the CDR3. CDR1 and CDR2 (germline): SGHRS, YFSETQ. V was shortened by 4 bases and J by 4 bases, with 14 bases between the two germline ends. As DNA, the CDR3 is TGCGCCAGCAGCCAACTAGCCGCTGGCACCGGGGAGCTGTTTTTT. Translation: CASSQLAAGTGELFF.